The clone carrying this T cell receptor (beta chain) was counted a few times. Its cognate antigen is unknown. The table came from immunoSEQ multiplex PCR; TCRdb's copy has only in-frame clones and leaves some out. Here the sample spans over 100,000 clones, about 95% being singletons. The source of the sample is a study of cytomegalovirus exposure and HLA in healthy donors. Study background: A subsequent analysis stated that the 95 to 150 validation repertoires were run on the same platform as the roughly 670 first-cohort repertoires. Regarding the study as a whole: It was 164 TCR beta chains that were listed as cytomegalovirus-associated. Rare sequences made up most TCRs, while some public TCRs were found in many donors.

The specimen sequenced was PBMCs. This receptor was identified in a woman under 30 in good health and CMV-seronegative.

CDR3 nucleotides: TGTGCCATCAGTGATACCGAGCGAAGCACAGATACGCAGTATTTT. Its protein product is CAISDTERSTDTQYF. This chain joins TRBV10-3 and TRBJ2-3; D remains ambiguous. The V gene's germline CDR1 is ENHRY and CDR2 SYGVKD. Between the trimmed V and J ends, which lost 3 bases and 0 bases, there was a span of 10 bases. The length of the CDR3 is 15 residues.